These 18 T cell receptor beta chains originate from one sample sequenced in a study of graft-versus-host responses after intestinal transplantation (dated by TCRdb to about 2021). Library preparation used the immunoSEQ multiplex PCR assay. TCRdb mirrors the immuneACCESS table, restricted to in-frame sequences. Some clones are absent from its copies; in checked studies, under half trace to an unresolved V gene, and the reason for the others is unknown. The sample contains some 44,000 clones, around 96% of them found a single time. The leading ten clones occupy about 1.4% of the sample. Sequences were derived from PBMCs, sampled about 350 days after intestinal transplant. Source of these receptors: a human patient who received an intestinal transplant, so some T cells may come from the graft donor.

This chain joins TRBV2 and TRBJ2-3; D not certain. V lost 3 bases and J 2 bases, leaving 15 bases between the germline ends. The CDR3 runs 16 residues. CDR1 and CDR2 from the germline V gene are SNHLY and FYNNEI. The CDR3 coding sequence is TGTGCCAGCAGTGAGGGCACCAGACGATCCACAGATACGCAGTATTTT. Translation gives CASSEGTRRSTDTQYF.

V is TRBV7-6 and J is TRBJ1-4, with D possibly TRBD1 on 5 matching bases. V lost 0 bases and J lost 14, with 13 bases in between. The CDR3 is made up of 13 amino acids. Germline CDR1 reads SGHVS; CDR2 reads FNYEAQ. CDR3 sequence: CASSLAPAAGLFF. The DNA for the CDR3 is TGTGCCAGCAGCTTAGCCCCAGCCGCAGGGCTGTTTTTT. Using reference TRBV7-6 and TRBJ1-4 for the parts outside the CDR3, the full variable domain is GAGVSQSPRYKVTKRGQDVALRCDPISGHVSLYWYRQALGQGPEFLTYFNYEAQQDKSGLPNDRFSAERPEGSISTLTIQRTEQRDSAMYRCASSLAPAAGLFFGSGTQLSVL.

This clone showed up just once. The gene calls are TRBV2 and TRBJ1-6, with TRBD1 as a possible D gene (5 bases). CDR1 SNHLY and CDR2 FYNNEI come from the germline V gene. Trimming took 7 bases from V and 8 from J, leaving 12 bases between them. This CDR3 region has 13 residues. CDR3: CASNRGSYSPLHF. The CDR3 nucleotides read TGTGCCAGCAACCGGGGCTCCTATTCACCCCTCCACTTT.

The CDR3 DNA is TGCGCCAGCAGCTTGGAGGGACAGCTCTACGAGCAGTACTTC. This sequence encodes CASSLEGQLYEQYF. The chain employs TRBV5-1 and TRBJ2-7, with 7 positions matching TRBD1. Germline trimming cut 0 bases from V and 3 bases from J; bases unmatched to any gene: 3. The CDR3 covers 14 residues. Germline assignment: CDR1 SGHRS and CDR2 YFSETQ. The full variable domain, with the rest looked up from reference TRBV5-1 and TRBJ2-7, is KAGVTQTPRYLIKTRGQQVTLSCSPISGHRSVSWYQQTPGQGLQFLFEYFSETQRNKGNFPGRFSGRQFSNSRSEMNVSTLELGDSALYLCASSLEGQLYEQYFGPGTRLTVT.

The chain joins TRBV5-1 to TRBJ1-2, with TRBD1 identical over 8 bases. Trimming took 6 bases from V and 6 from J; bases not matched to a gene: 10. Germline assignment: CDR1 SGHRS and CDR2 YFSETQ. The CDR3 has 14 amino acids. CDR3 residues: CASTRGQGADGYTF. CDR3 nucleotide sequence: TGCGCCAGCACCCGGGGGCAGGGGGCCGATGGCTACACCTTC.

The chain recombines TRBV7-7 with TRBJ2-5; 9 bases line up with TRBD1. Germline lookup yields CDR1 SSHAT and CDR2 FNYEAQ (reference sequence). This CDR3 spans 18 amino acids. V was pared by 1 base and J by 5 bases, with 14 bases of the junction left unmatched. The CDR3 is CASSLEKTGTGTRETQYF. The CDR3 DNA follows: TGTGCCAGCAGCTTAGAAAAAACCGGGACAGGGACGAGGGAGACCCAGTACTTC.

The chain couples TRBV15 to TRBJ1-6; D perhaps matches TRBD1 (6 bases). Germline V gene lookup returns CDR1 LNHNV and CDR2 YYDKDF (reference sequence). Trimming cost V 5 bases and J 0 bases, with 17 bases left between them. The length of the CDR3 is 18 residues. The CDR3 DNA sequence: TGTGCCACCAGCGCCCGGACAGATCAAAGCTCCTATAATTCACCCCTCCACTTT. Translating it yields CATSARTDQSSYNSPLHF.

The chain couples TRBV2 to TRBJ1-5; no firm D call. The germline V gene has CDR1 SNHLY and CDR2 FYNNEI. The CDR3 totals 13 residues. V lost 6 bases and J lost 7, with 13 bases in between. CDR3 nucleotides: TGTGCCAGCAGGGACCCAGACGAACAGCCCCAGCATTTT. It yields the protein CASRDPDEQPQHF. Using reference TRBV2 and TRBJ1-5 for the parts outside the CDR3, the full variable domain is EPEVTQTPSHQVTQMGQEVILRCVPISNHLYFYWYRQILGQKVEFLVSFYNNEISEKSEIFDDQFSVERPDGSNFTLKIRSTKLEDSAMYFCASRDPDEQPQHFGDGTRLSIL.

The chain has TRBV5-4 and TRBJ2-7, with D perhaps matching TRBD1 or TRBD2 (5 bases each). The germline gives CDR1 SGHNT, CDR2 YYREEE (reference sequence). The CDR3 contains 12 residues. Between the trimmed V and J ends, which lost 6 bases and 0 bases, there was a span of 7 bases. CDR3 residues: CASTGTSYEQYF. The CDR3, as DNA: TGTGCCAGCACCGGGACCTCCTACGAGCAGTACTTC.

The rearrangement uses TRBV5-1 and TRBJ2-5, with 10 bases identical to TRBD2. The CDR3 length is 15 residues. From germline, CDR1 is SGHRS and CDR2 YFSETQ. V was clipped by 2 bases and J by 4 bases; unmatched bases: 5. The CDR3 here is CASSLGAGGRETQYF. The CDR3, as DNA: TGCGCCAGCAGCTTAGGAGCGGGGGGGCGAGAGACCCAGTACTTC.

V usage is TRBV12-5 and J usage is TRBJ2-1; D unresolved. Trimming cost V 4 bases and J 6 bases, with 13 bases left between them. Germline V CDR1 and CDR2: LGHNT, FRNRAP. This CDR3 contains 14 residues. The CDR3: CASGSVGRVNEQFF. The CDR3 coding sequence is TGTGCTAGTGGTTCCGTTGGAAGGGTCAATGAGCAGTTCTTC.

This chain uses TRBV11-2 with TRBJ2-3, with D perhaps being TRBD1 or TRBD2 (6 bases each). The germline CDR1 and CDR2 sequences are SGHAT and FQNNGV. V lost 4 bases, J lost 3 bases, and 23 bases lay in between. CDR3 length: 18 residues. CDR3 region: CASSSPRRGGKGTDTQYF. DNA of the CDR3: TGTGCCAGCAGCTCCCCCCGTAGAGGGGGGAAGGGGACAGATACGCAGTATTTT.

V gene TRBV6-6 combines with J gene TRBJ1-5; the D gene is possibly TRBD1 (5 bases). The CDR3 is 15 amino acids. Per the germline V gene, CDR1 is MNHNY and CDR2 is SVGAGI (reference sequence). V lost 3 bases, J lost 5 bases, and 14 bases lay in between. CDR3 DNA sequence: TGTGCCAGCAGTTATACCGCAGGGTGGCATCAGCCCCAGCATTTT. It encodes CASSYTAGWHQPQHF.

Here the CDR3 reads CASGEETQYF. The DNA for the CDR3 is TGTGCCAGTGGTGAAGAGACCCAGTACTTC. V is TRBV19 and J is TRBJ2-5; D is undetermined. The germline V gene has CDR1 LNHDA and CDR2 SQIVND (reference sequence). The CDR3 runs 10 residues. The V end lost 8 bases, the J end lost 3 bases, and 4 bases lay between the germline ends.

The chain has TRBV6-1 and TRBJ2-5; 9 bases align to TRBD2. Germline V lookup: CDR1 MNHNS, CDR2 SASEGT. The CDR3 sequence is 15 residues long. J lost 2 bases, V lost 5 bases, and 6 bases had no gene match. The CDR3 nucleotides are TGTGCCAGCAGTTCCTGGACTAGCGCACAAGAGACCCAGTACTTC. This sequence encodes CASSSWTSAQETQYF.

The chain joins TRBV7-4 to TRBJ1-2, with D possibly matching TRBD1 (5 bases). The CDR3 has 15 amino acids. Germline lookup yields CDR1 SGHVT and CDR2 SQSDAQ. V was pared by 5 bases and J by 6 bases, with 19 bases between. The CDR3 loop reads CASSPGGAVWDGYTF. The DNA for the CDR3 is TGTGCCAGCAGCCCCGGTGGGGCAGTTTGGGATGGCTACACCTTC.

The rearrangement joins TRBV7-6 to TRBJ2-1, with TRBD1 matching over 7 bases. V was pared by 2 bases and J by 5 bases, with 3 bases of the junction left unmatched. This CDR3 region has 14 residues. Germline V gives CDR1 SGHVS, CDR2 FNYEAQ. DNA of the CDR3: TGTGCCAGCAGCTTAAGGGGGCTTGACAATGAGCAGTTCTTC. Translation: CASSLRGLDNEQFF.

This chain uses TRBV10-1 with TRBJ2-1; 11 bases match TRBD2. Germline V gives CDR1 WNHNN, CDR2 SYGVQD (reference sequence). V trimming: 3 bases; J trimming: 6 bases; junction bases outside the gene matches: 7. The CDR3 length is 16 residues. The CDR3 sequence is CASSDAGTSGPNEQFF. The CDR3 DNA reads TGCGCCAGCAGTGATGCCGGGACTAGCGGACCCAATGAGCAGTTCTTC.